The 26 T cell receptor beta chains below were found in one sample sequenced in a study of OX40 agonist ivuxolimab in advanced cancers. Libraries were prepared by immunoSEQ multiplex PCR; TCRdb keeps only in-frame clonotypes and omits some of them. The data contain over 95,000 clones, roughly nine tenths of them singletons. Specimen: CD4+ or CD8+ T cells sorted from blood, collected in a trial of the OX40 agonist ivuxolimab. The receptors shown here come from an adult with an advanced solid tumor such as melanoma, head and neck, liver or kidney cancer.

This sequence joins TRBV6-1 and TRBJ2-1; no reliable D call. The V gene lost 0 bases and the J gene lost 7 bases, with 16 bases spanning the gap. The length of the CDR3 is 16 residues. The germline V gene encodes CDR1 MNHNS and CDR2 SASEGT. The CDR3: CASSEAVGSLRNEQFF. The DNA for the CDR3 is TGTGCCAGCAGTGAAGCGGTCGGGTCCCTCAGGAATGAGCAGTTCTTC.

V and J are TRBV6-5 and TRBJ1-2; D might be TRBD1 (6 bases). V dropped 5 bases and J dropped 0 bases, with 13 bases sitting between them. Germline values: CDR1 MNHEY, CDR2 SVGAGI. The CDR3 has 15 amino acids. CDR3 protein: CASSAGTSTNYGYTF. The CDR3, as DNA: TGTGCCAGCAGTGCCGGGACATCGACTAACTATGGCTACACCTTC.

V is TRBV4-3 and J is TRBJ2-1; 9 bases fit TRBD1. Per germline, CDR1 LGHNA and CDR2 YSLEER. CDR3 size: 15 residues. V trimming: 4 bases; J trimming: 5 bases; junction bases outside the gene matches: 6. CDR3 coding DNA: TGCGCCAGCAGCCCTGGGGGACAGGGAAACAATGAGCAGTTCTTC. This sequence encodes CASSPGGQGNNEQFF.

The chain carries TRBV7-9 and TRBJ2-3, with D perhaps TRBD2 (6 bases). The length of the CDR3 is 14 residues. Germline CDR1 and CDR2: SEHNR and FQNEAQ (reference sequence). Trimming cost V 5 bases and J 8 bases, with 17 bases left between them. This CDR3 is CASSTGDPLGTQYF. CDR3 coding DNA: TGTGCCAGCAGCACGGGAGACCCGCTTGGTACGCAGTATTTT. Variable domain in full (rest from reference TRBV7-9 and TRBJ2-3): DTGVSQNPRHKITKRGQNVTFRCDPISEHNRLYWYRQTLGQGPEFLTYFQNEAQLEKSRLLSDRFSAERPKGSFSTLEIQRTEQGDSAMYLCASSTGDPLGTQYFGPGTRLTVL.

This clone was picked up many times. The CDR3 nucleotides are TGCGCCAGCAGCTTGGGCAGGGGGAACACCATATATTTT. It specifies CASSLGRGNTIYF. This chain joins TRBV5-1 and TRBJ1-3; 7 nucleotides align to TRBD1. Germline CDR1 SGHRS, CDR2 YFSETQ. This CDR3 spans 13 amino acids. V trimming: 0 bases; J trimming: 7 bases; junction bases outside the gene matches: 1.

The rearrangement uses TRBV20-1 and TRBJ2-5; D call uncertain. V dropped 7 bases and J dropped 5 bases, with 11 bases sitting between them. This CDR3 has 11 residues. CDR1 is DFQATT and CDR2 is SNEGSKA in the germline V gene (reference sequence). This chain's CDR3 is CSGVVVETQYF. The CDR3 region has the DNA TGCAGTGGGGTGGTGGTTGAGACCCAGTACTTC.

This sequence joins TRBV14 and TRBJ1-1; weak D call: TRBD1 (6 bases). V lost 4 bases and J 0 bases, leaving 15 bases between the germline ends. The CDR3 extends over 16 amino acids. Germline CDR1 SGHDN, CDR2 FVKESK. The CDR3 spells CASSPGYGGMNTEAFF. CDR3 in DNA: TGTGCCAGCAGCCCTGGTTACGGGGGCATGAACACTGAAGCTTTCTTT.

The chain recombines TRBV2 with TRBJ2-1; TRBD1 might be the D (5 bases). From germline, CDR1 is SNHLY and CDR2 FYNNEI. The CDR3 contains 15 residues. V was clipped by 6 bases and J by 2 bases, with 14 bases between them. This CDR3 is CASRRTPIAYNEQFF. In nucleotides, the CDR3 is TGTGCCAGCAGACGGACACCTATAGCCTACAATGAGCAGTTCTTC.

The rearrangement uses TRBV2 and TRBJ2-3, with TRBD1 identical over 10 bases. Germline V gene sequence: CDR1 SNHLY, CDR2 FYNNEI. The CDR3 contains 15 residues. Trimming removed 4 bases from V and 4 bases from J; junction bases left unmatched: 5. This CDR3 reads CASSGQGAFADTQYF. Here the CDR3 DNA reads TGTGCCAGCAGTGGACAGGGGGCTTTTGCAGATACGCAGTATTTT.

Here the CDR3 DNA reads TGCAGCGTTGGGGGGTACGACAGAAATCATTACAATGAGCAGTTCTTC. This gives the protein CSVGGYDRNHYNEQFF. The rearrangement links TRBV29-1 to TRBJ2-1; perhaps D is TRBD1 or TRBD2 (5 bases each). This CDR3 is built from 16 residues. CDR1 is SQVTM and CDR2 is ANQGSEA in the germline V gene. V dropped 4 bases and J dropped 4 bases, with 20 bases sitting between them.

V is TRBV4-2 and J is TRBJ2-1; 7 bases align to TRBD2. With V trimmed by 4 bases and J by 9 bases, 12 bases remained unmatched. The CDR3 totals 15 residues. CDR1 is LGHNA, CDR2 YNFKEQ, per germline. CDR3 loop: CASSPEKSGITEQFF. For the CDR3, the DNA is TGTGCCAGCAGCCCAGAAAAGAGCGGGATCACTGAGCAGTTCTTC.

The genes are TRBV6-5 and TRBJ2-5; D gene uncertain. The CDR3 consists of 13 residues. V was cut by 5 bases and J by 5 bases, with 12 bases left in between. Germline V gene lookup returns CDR1 MNHEY and CDR2 SVGAGI. The CDR3 is CASSRRRWETQYF. CDR3 nucleotides: TGTGCCAGCAGTCGACGTCGGTGGGAGACCCAGTACTTC.

The CDR3 protein is CASSTPNTEAFF. For the CDR3, the DNA is TGTGCCAGCTCAACGCCGAACACTGAAGCTTTCTTT. The chain recombines TRBV18 with TRBJ1-1; no clear D gene. Trimming took off 5 bases at V and 1 base at J, with 5 bases between the two ends. This CDR3 contains 12 residues. Germline CDR1 reads KGHSH; CDR2 reads LQKENI.

The rearrangement uses TRBV18 and TRBJ2-4; TRBD2 matches at 11 bases. CDR1 and CDR2 (germline): KGHSH, LQKENI. J lost 3 bases, V lost 3 bases, and 16 bases had no gene match. The CDR3 sequence is 20 residues long. CDR3: CASSPLGTSGGAPVKNIQYF. In DNA form, the CDR3 reads TGTGCCAGCTCACCTCTAGGGACTAGCGGAGGAGCTCCGGTCAAAAACATTCAGTACTTC. The entire variable domain, with the rest obtained from reference TRBV18 and TRBJ2-4, is as follows: NAGVMQNPRHLVRRRGQEARLRCSPMKGHSHVYWYRQLPEEGLKFMVYLQKENIIDESGMPKERFSAEFPKEGPSILRIQQVVRGDSAAYFCASSPLGTSGGAPVKNIQYFGAGTRLSVL.

This clone was detected only once. This sequence joins TRBV11-3 and TRBJ2-1; D ambiguous. Per the germline V gene, CDR1 is SGHNT and CDR2 is YENEEA. The CDR3 extends over 12 amino acids. Trimming left V 0 bases short and J 9 bases short, with 6 bases between. The CDR3 protein is CASSLESGEQFF. DNA for the CDR3: TGTGCCAGCAGCTTAGAATCCGGTGAGCAGTTCTTC.

For the CDR3, the DNA is TGTGCCAGCAGCTCAGGCAGCCACAATGAGCAGTTCTTC. Translated: CASSSGSHNEQFF. V usage is TRBV11-3 and J usage is TRBJ2-1; no reliable D call. This CDR3 is 13 amino acids long. CDR1 and CDR2 from the germline V gene are SGHNT and YENEEA. V was trimmed by 4 bases and J by 5 bases, leaving 9 bases between them.

This clone was detected only once. The chain combines TRBV6-5 with TRBJ2-7, with 7 bases that match TRBD1. This CDR3 spans 14 amino acids. Trimming removed 4 bases from V and 6 bases from J; junction bases left unmatched: 9. Germline lookup yields CDR1 MNHEY and CDR2 SVGAGI. In nucleotides, the CDR3 is TGTGCCAGCAGTTCACGGGACAGAGCCGGCGAGCAGTACTTC. Protein sequence: CASSSRDRAGEQYF.

This clone was seen more than once but under ten times. The chain combines TRBV19 with TRBJ1-2; TRBD1 matches at 10 bases. CDR1 is LNHDA and CDR2 is SQIVND in the germline V gene (reference sequence). Trimming cost V 6 bases and J 5 bases; bases outside gene matches: 6. This CDR3 is built from 14 residues. CDR3 DNA sequence: TGTGCCAGTAGCGACAGGGGGCCGGGGTATGGCTACACCTTC. It specifies CASSDRGPGYGYTF.

This chain uses TRBV5-1 with TRBJ2-5; D is unclear. Germline V gene sequence: CDR1 SGHRS, CDR2 YFSETQ. This CDR3 comprises 14 residues. Trimming pared 5 bases from V and 5 bases from J, leaving 16 bases between. CDR3 bases: TGCGCCAGCAGTGTGGTAGGCCCCGGGGAGACCCAGTACTTC. Amino acid sequence: CASSVVGPGETQYF.

The genes are TRBV6-5 and TRBJ2-7, with TRBD1 as a possible D gene (5 bases). The CDR3 has 13 amino acids. The germline V gene has CDR1 MNHEY and CDR2 SVGAGI. V was cut by 5 bases and J by 6 bases, with 14 bases left in between. CDR3 sequence: CASSVGLVAEQYF. The DNA for the CDR3 is TGTGCCAGCAGTGTGGGGCTAGTTGCCGAGCAGTACTTC.

V usage is TRBV28 and J usage is TRBJ2-5, with TRBD2 matching over 9 bases. Looked up from germline, CDR1 is MDHEN and CDR2 is SYDVKM. V lost 6 bases, J lost 5 bases, and 10 bases stayed unmatched. The CDR3 has 15 amino acids. The DNA of the CDR3 is TGTGCCAGCAGATCTCCGGGACTAGCAGGGGAGACCCAGTACTTC. This codes for CASRSPGLAGETQYF.

V usage is TRBV28 and J usage is TRBJ1-4, with D possibly being TRBD1 (6 bases). There are 15 residues in the CDR3. Germline loops: CDR1 MDHEN, CDR2 SYDVKM. Trimming took off 6 bases at V and 5 bases at J, with 16 bases between the two ends. The CDR3 DNA follows: TGTGCCAGCAGCGCGGCAGGGGCCCGAAATGAAAAACTGTTTTTT. Amino acid sequence: CASSAAGARNEKLFF.

The chain carries TRBV7-2 and TRBJ2-5; D is uncertain. The V gene's germline CDR1 is SGHTA and CDR2 FQGNSA. CDR3 length: 15 amino acids. With 2 bases removed from V and 3 bases from J, the gap between germline ends came to 13 bases. The CDR3 region is CASSLKARLEETQYF. In DNA, the CDR3 is TGTGCCAGCAGCTTAAAAGCTAGGCTTGAAGAGACCCAGTACTTC.

This sequence joins TRBV2 and TRBJ2-2, with unresolved D. Germline CDR1 SNHLY, CDR2 FYNNEI. Trimming cost V 7 bases and J 4 bases, with 13 bases left between them. The CDR3 runs to 14 residues. Written as DNA, the CDR3 is TGTGCCAGCAAGACCGGAACCACCACCGGGGAGCTGTTTTTT. Residues: CASKTGTTTGELFF. The variable domain in full, completed from reference TRBV2 and TRBJ2-2, reads EPEVTQTPSHQVTQMGQEVILRCVPISNHLYFYWYRQILGQKVEFLVSFYNNEISEKSEIFDDQFSVERPDGSNFTLKIRSTKLEDSAMYFCASKTGTTTGELFFGEGSRLTVL.

The chain is built from TRBV27 and TRBJ2-7; 9 positions match TRBD2. The CDR3 has 18 amino acids. Trimming at V came to 2 bases and at J to 0 bases, leaving 11 bases not matched to a gene. Germline V gene data show CDR1 as MNHEY and CDR2 as SMNVEV (reference sequence). CDR3 in DNA: TGTGCCAGCAGTTTAAGGCCGGTGGCTAGCGGGATCTCCTACGAGCAGTACTTC. Encoded protein: CASSLRPVASGISYEQYF.

The DNA for the CDR3 is TGTGCCAGCAGCTTGGCTAGGACAGGGCGTGAAGAGCAGTACTTC. Residues: CASSLARTGREEQYF. V is TRBV5-4 and J is TRBJ2-7, with 8 bases fitting TRBD1. This CDR3 has 15 residues. After removal of 0 bases from V and 7 bases from J, the junction contained 9 bases not matched to a gene. Germline CDR1 and CDR2: SGHNT and YYREEE (reference sequence).